This T cell receptor beta chain was found in a study of blood T cell repertoires in COVID-19. The wider study: Samples taken during acute and convalescent COVID-19 were collected in the United States, Italy and Spain. T cells, B-cell-depleted T cells, or PBMCs provided the cDNA or gDNA that served as material.

In Seattle, patients joined the study during active infection and were tracked longitudinally. Germline V gene data show CDR1 as KGHSH and CDR2 as LQKENI. V dropped 3 bases and J dropped 4; count of bases not matched to a gene: 4. This CDR3 has 16 amino acids. How the authors handled the data: Researchers report that nucleated cell counts were estimated from reference gene primer amplification. Repertoires were generated with immunoSEQ multiplex PCR, while TCRdb's copy carries only in-frame clones and drops some. The V and J calls and clone size are taken from that table; D and trimming were inferred from the DNA. The repertoire includes more than 200,000 clones, about nine tenths of them detected once, and around a tenth sits in the top ten.

This receptor was taken from a man aged 45-60 years with COVID-19, enrolled during active disease. Specimen: peripheral blood. The gene calls are TRBV18 and TRBJ1-5, with 12 bases that match TRBD1. For the CDR3, the DNA is TGTGCCAGCTCACCTTGGGACAGGGGGCTTAATCAGCCCCAGCATTTT. Translation gives CASSPWDRGLNQPQHF.